This is a list of T cell receptor beta chains from one sample in a study of cytomegalovirus exposure and HLA in healthy donors. Repertoires were generated with immunoSEQ multiplex PCR, while TCRdb's copy carries only in-frame clones and drops some. This table has roughly 140,000 clones, 60% to 80% appearing once. Sequencing input: PBMCs. These receptors were taken from a woman in her forties or fifties in good health and CMV-seronegative. Both conserved end residues are part of each CDR3. A D gene is named only where the DNA matches it firmly. Size tells how often a clone was seen (once, few, many) or the class of an expanded clone, and some rows leave it out.

V gene	D gene	clone size	J gene	CDR3 DNA	CDR3 protein
TRBV9	TRBD2	few	TRBJ2-1	TGTGCCAGCAGCGTATTAAATAGCGGGGGGGCGAATGAGCAGTTCTTC	CASSVLNSGGANEQFF
TRBV11-1	TRBD1	.	TRBJ1-2	TGTGCCAGCAGCTCAGGGGACAGGGGTAAGGGGGGCTATGGCTACACCTTC	CASSSGDRGKGGYGYTF
TRBV7-8	TRBD1	.	TRBJ2-7	TGTGCCAGCAGCGCACGGAAGGGACAGATCGACGAGCAGTACTTC	CASSARKGQIDEQYF
TRBV6-1	.	.	TRBJ2-7	TGTGCCAGTGGGCCCGGGGTCATTCTCCAGTACTTC	CASGPGVILQYF
TRBV4-2	.	.	TRBJ1-2	TGTGCCAGCAGCCAAGATTCGAGAGAAAGAGGCTACACCTTC	CASSQDSRERGYTF
TRBV2	TRBD2	.	TRBJ2-3	TGTGCCAGCAGTGAAGAACGGGGGGACACAGATACGCAGTATTTT	CASSEERGDTDTQYF
TRBV2	.	.	TRBJ1-3	TGTGCCAGCAGTGGGATTCAGGGTCTTCCTGGAAACACCATATATTTT	CASSGIQGLPGNTIYF
TRBV7-8	.	few	TRBJ1-1	TGTGCCAGCAGCTTAATACGGGGAGACACTGAAGCTTTCTTT	CASSLIRGDTEAFF
TRBV6-5	.	.	TRBJ1-2	TGTGCCAGCCGCAAACAGGGTAGTCTTATTGGCTACACCTTC	CASRKQGSLIGYTF
TRBV11-2	.	.	TRBJ1-2	TGTGCCAGCAGCTTAGGTTCGGGGGTCGGCTACACCTTC	CASSLGSGVGYTF
TRBV5-4	TRBD2	.	TRBJ2-5	TGTGCCAGCAGCCTGGGACTAGCGGGGTTAGAGACCCAGTACTTC	CASSLGLAGLETQYF
TRBV28	TRBD2	.	TRBJ2-1	TGTGCCAGCAGTTTGGGTAGCGGGGGGGCCCAACGCAATGAGCAGTTCTTC	CASSLGSGGAQRNEQFF
TRBV9	.	.	TRBJ1-6	TGTGCCAGCAGCGTAAAAATGGGGGGTAATTCACCCCTCCACTTT	CASSVKMGGNSPLHF
TRBV6-5	.	.	TRBJ2-7	TGTGCCAGCAGTTACAGACAGGAACACGAGCAGTACTTC	CASSYRQEHEQYF
TRBV5-1	TRBD1	.	TRBJ2-1	TGCGCCAGCAGCATTGGACAGGGGGCCTACAATGAGCAGTTCTTC	CASSIGQGAYNEQFF
TRBV18	TRBD1	.	TRBJ2-1	TGTGCCAGCTCACCGTTAAATTCACAGGGGCCAGGCCCATACAATGAGCAGTTCTTC	CASSPLNSQGPGPYNEQFF
TRBV6-5	.	.	TRBJ1-2	TGTGCCAGCAGTTACTCAGGGGCCCTCTATGGCTACACCTTC	CASSYSGALYGYTF
TRBV2	TRBD2	.	TRBJ2-5	TGTGCCAGCAAGAGGTTAGCGGGGACACAAGAGACCCAGTACTTC	CASKRLAGTQETQYF
TRBV4-2	.	once	TRBJ1-2	TGTGCCAGCAGCCAAGAACGGCAGGTCTATGGCTACACCTTC	CASSQERQVYGYTF
TRBV4-2	TRBD1	.	TRBJ1-2	TGTGCCAGCAGCCATTCATCCGGGACAGAACTTCGCAGGGGTGGCTACACCTTC	CASSHSSGTELRRGGYTF
TRBV4-2	.	.	TRBJ2-5	TGTGCCAGCAGCCAAGATTCCAGGGCACGTAGTTTGGCCCAGTACTTC	CASSQDSRARSLAQYF
TRBV15	TRBD2	.	TRBJ2-1	TGTGCCACCAGCAGAGGGACGAGCGGGGGGGGCTCCTACAATGAGCAGTTCTTC	CATSRGTSGGGSYNEQFF
TRBV29-1	TRBD1	.	TRBJ2-1	TGCAGCGTTGACGCAGGGGGCTACTACAATGAGCAGTTCTTC	CSVDAGGYYNEQFF
TRBV29-1	.	.	TRBJ2-3	TGCAGCGTTGAGACAAACAGGGAGGATACGCAGTATTTT	CSVETNREDTQYF
TRBV27	TRBD2	.	TRBJ2-1	TGTGCCAGCAGTTCCTGGGGTAGCGGGGCCAATGAGCAGTTCTTC	CASSSWGSGANEQFF
TRBV7-6	.	.	TRBJ2-2	TGTGCCAGCAGCTTACGTCCAGGGGCGAACACCGGGGAGCTGTTTTTT	CASSLRPGANTGELFF
TRBV6-4	TRBD2	.	TRBJ2-1	TGTGCCAGCAGCCCCCCGGGGGGAAATGAGCAGTTCTTC	CASSPPGGNEQFF
TRBV18	TRBD2	.	TRBJ2-5	TGTGCCAGCTCACCCCGCGACAGGACGGGGGGGCAGTACTTC	CASSPRDRTGGQYF
TRBV5-4	.	.	TRBJ2-1	TGTGCCAGCAGCTCATCTTCGGATGAGCAGTTCTTC	CASSSSSDEQFF
TRBV19	.	few	TRBJ2-7	TGTGCCAGTGGTGGGCTTCCGGGATACGAGCAGTACTTC	CASGGLPGYEQYF
TRBV4-1	.	.	TRBJ2-2	TGCGCCAGCAGCCAACAGGGCGCGAACACCGGGGAGCTGTTTTTT	CASSQQGANTGELFF
TRBV6-6	TRBD1	.	TRBJ2-7	TGTGCCAGCAGTTACCTCCCCCCGGGACAGGGCCGCGAGCAGTACTTC	CASSYLPPGQGREQYF
TRBV5-4	TRBD1	few	TRBJ1-4	TGTGCCAGCAGCGGGGGCACAGGGGGCTCGGCTGAAAAACTGTTTTTT	CASSGGTGGSAEKLFF
TRBV6-1	TRBD1	.	TRBJ2-7	TGTGCCAGCAGTGAAACTTCAGGGGGCTGGTACGAGCAGTACTTC	CASSETSGGWYEQYF
TRBV7-9	.	.	TRBJ1-1	TGTGCCACCCACAGAGACATGAACACTGAAGCTTTCTTT	CATHRDMNTEAFF
TRBV7-8	TRBD1	.	TRBJ1-4	TGTGCCAGCAGCCTGAGGACAGGGACGGGAAAAACTAATGAAAAACTGTTTTTT	CASSLRTGTGKTNEKLFF
TRBV7-2	TRBD1	.	TRBJ2-7	TGTGCCAGCAGCTTAGTGGGACAGGGTCAGTACGAGCAGTACTTC	CASSLVGQGQYEQYF
TRBV4-3	TRBD2	once	TRBJ2-1	TGCGCCAGCAGCCATGCACTAGCGGGGGGGCAGTACAATGAGCAGTTCTTC	CASSHALAGGQYNEQFF
TRBV15	TRBD1	.	TRBJ2-7	TGTGCCACCAGCGGAGGGACAGGGGTCCGAGCTTACGAGCAGTACTTC	CATSGGTGVRAYEQYF
TRBV28	TRBD2	.	TRBJ2-3	TGTGCCAGCAGTTTATTGCGACTAGCGGGCACAGATACGCAGTATTTT	CASSLLRLAGTDTQYF
TRBV7-8	.	.	TRBJ1-5	TGTGCCAGCAGCTTAGTGAGAGGAAGCAATCAGCCCCAGCATTTT	CASSLVRGSNQPQHF
TRBV4-3	TRBD1	.	TRBJ1-6	TGCGCCAGCAGCCAAGATGTTCAAGGGGGCCGTAATTCACCCCTCCACTTT	CASSQDVQGGRNSPLHF
TRBV5-1	.	.	TRBJ2-3	TGCGCCAGCAGCTCTTGGGACTCCAGCACAGATACGCAGTATTTT	CASSSWDSSTDTQYF
TRBV5-1	TRBD1	.	TRBJ1-1	TGCGCCAGCAGCCCCGGGACAGGATCTAGGGGTACTGAAGCTTTCTTT	CASSPGTGSRGTEAFF
TRBV7-6	TRBD1	.	TRBJ1-1	TGTGCCAGCAGCTTAGGGACAGGGGTGACTGAAGCTTTCTTT	CASSLGTGVTEAFF
TRBV5-1	TRBD1	few	TRBJ2-2	TGCGCCAGCAGCTTGGACTTTTGGGACAGAATACTTTCCGACACCGGGGAGCTGTTTTTT	CASSLDFWDRILSDTGELFF
TRBV7-2	.	few	TRBJ1-5	TGTGCCAGCAGCTCCCCAAATCAGCCCCAGCATTTT	CASSSPNQPQHF
TRBV28	TRBD1	.	TRBJ1-4	TGTGCCACCCACAGGGGAACTAATGAAAAACTGTTTTTT	CATHRGTNEKLFF
TRBV15	TRBD1	.	TRBJ1-4	TGTGCCACCAGCAGGTCCGGGACAGGGAATGAAAAACTGTTTTTT	CATSRSGTGNEKLFF
TRBV4-1	TRBD2	.	TRBJ2-1	TGCGCCAGCAGCCAAAGCGCGGGGGTAATTCGTTCCTACAATGAGCAGTTCTTC	CASSQSAGVIRSYNEQFF
TRBV5-1	TRBD1	.	TRBJ2-7	TGCGCCAGCAGCTTCGGGGACAGGGGCTACGAGCAGTACTTC	CASSFGDRGYEQYF
TRBV2	.	.	TRBJ1-2	TGTGCCAGCAGTCCCGGGAGCTTGAACTATGGCTACACCTTC	CASSPGSLNYGYTF
TRBV5-4	TRBD2	.	TRBJ2-1	TGTGCCAGCAGCTTTCCCCGGACTAGCGGGGAGAATGAGCAGTTCTTC	CASSFPRTSGENEQFF
TRBV5-6	TRBD2	few	TRBJ2-7	TGTGCCAGCAGCTTGGTCGGCGGGGGGACCTCCTACGAGCAGTACTTC	CASSLVGGGTSYEQYF
TRBV5-1	TRBD2	.	TRBJ2-1	TGCGCCAGCAGCCAGACTAGCGGGTTATCCGGGTACAATGAGCAGTTCTTC	CASSQTSGLSGYNEQFF